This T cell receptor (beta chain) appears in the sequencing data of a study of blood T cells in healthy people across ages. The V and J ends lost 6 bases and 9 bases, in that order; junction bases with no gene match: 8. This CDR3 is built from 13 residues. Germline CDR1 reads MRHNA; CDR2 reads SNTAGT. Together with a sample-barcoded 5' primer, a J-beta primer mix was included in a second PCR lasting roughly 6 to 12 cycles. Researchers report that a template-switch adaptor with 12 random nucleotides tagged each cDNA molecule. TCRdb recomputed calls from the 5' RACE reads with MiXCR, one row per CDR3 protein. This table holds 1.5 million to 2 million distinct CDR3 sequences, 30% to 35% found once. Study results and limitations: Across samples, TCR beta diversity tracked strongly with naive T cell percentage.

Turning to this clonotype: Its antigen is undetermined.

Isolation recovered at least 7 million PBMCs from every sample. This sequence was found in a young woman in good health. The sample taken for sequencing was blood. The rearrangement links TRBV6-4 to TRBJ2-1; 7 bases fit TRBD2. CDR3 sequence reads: CASSPQREGEQFF. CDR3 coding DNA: TGTGCCAGCAGCCCCCAGCGGGAAGGTGAGCAGTTCTTC.